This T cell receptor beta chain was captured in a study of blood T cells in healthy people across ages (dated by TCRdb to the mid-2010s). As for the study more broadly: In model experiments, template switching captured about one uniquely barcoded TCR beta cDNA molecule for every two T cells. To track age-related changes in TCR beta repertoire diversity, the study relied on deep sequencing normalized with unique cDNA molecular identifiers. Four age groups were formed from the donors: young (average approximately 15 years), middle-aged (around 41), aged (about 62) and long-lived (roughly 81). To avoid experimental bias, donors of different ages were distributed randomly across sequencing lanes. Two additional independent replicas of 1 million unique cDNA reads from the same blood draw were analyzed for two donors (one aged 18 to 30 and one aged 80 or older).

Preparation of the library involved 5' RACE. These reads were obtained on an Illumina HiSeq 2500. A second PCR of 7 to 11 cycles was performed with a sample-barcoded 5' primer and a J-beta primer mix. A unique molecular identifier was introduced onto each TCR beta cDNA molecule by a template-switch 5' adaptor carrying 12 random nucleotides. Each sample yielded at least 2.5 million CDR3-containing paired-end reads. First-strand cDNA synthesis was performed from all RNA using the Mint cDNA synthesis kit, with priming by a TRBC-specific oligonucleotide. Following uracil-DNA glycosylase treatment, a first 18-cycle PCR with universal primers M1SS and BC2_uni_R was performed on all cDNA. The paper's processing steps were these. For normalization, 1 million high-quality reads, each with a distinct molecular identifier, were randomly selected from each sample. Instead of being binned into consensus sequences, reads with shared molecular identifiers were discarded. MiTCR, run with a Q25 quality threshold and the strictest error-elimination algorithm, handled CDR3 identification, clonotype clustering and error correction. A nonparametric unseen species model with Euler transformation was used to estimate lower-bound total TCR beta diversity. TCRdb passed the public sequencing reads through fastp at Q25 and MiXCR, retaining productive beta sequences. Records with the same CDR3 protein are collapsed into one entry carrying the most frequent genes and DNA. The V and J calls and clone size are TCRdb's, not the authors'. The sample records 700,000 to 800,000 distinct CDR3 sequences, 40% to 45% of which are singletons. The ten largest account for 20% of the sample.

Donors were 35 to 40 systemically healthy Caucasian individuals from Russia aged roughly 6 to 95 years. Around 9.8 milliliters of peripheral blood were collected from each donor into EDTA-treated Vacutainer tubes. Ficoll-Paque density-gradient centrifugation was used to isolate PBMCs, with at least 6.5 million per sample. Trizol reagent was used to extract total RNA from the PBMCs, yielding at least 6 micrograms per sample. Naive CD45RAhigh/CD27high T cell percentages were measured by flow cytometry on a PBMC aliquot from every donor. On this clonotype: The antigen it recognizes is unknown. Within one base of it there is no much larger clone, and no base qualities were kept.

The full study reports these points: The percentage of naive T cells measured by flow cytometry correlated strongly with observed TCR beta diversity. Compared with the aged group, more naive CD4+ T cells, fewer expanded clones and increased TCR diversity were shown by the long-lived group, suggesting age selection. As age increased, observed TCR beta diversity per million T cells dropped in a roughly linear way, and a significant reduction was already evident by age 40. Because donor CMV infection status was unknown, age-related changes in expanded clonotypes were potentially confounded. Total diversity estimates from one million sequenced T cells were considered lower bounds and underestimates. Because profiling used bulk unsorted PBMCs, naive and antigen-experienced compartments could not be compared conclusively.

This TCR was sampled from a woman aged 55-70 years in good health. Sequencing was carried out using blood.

The CDR3 reads CASSPGHIYGYTF. The sequenced DNA is TGTGCCAGCAGCCCGGGACACATCTATGGCTACACCTTC. In this chain, TRBV28 is recombined with TRBJ1-2; D gene: possibly TRBD1, on 6 matching bases. The germline V gene gives CDR1 as MDHEN and CDR2 as SYDVKM. At the junction V is shortened by 6 bases and J by 4 bases, with 12 bases in between. Including cysteine and phenylalanine, the CDR3 has 13 amino acids. Left in the record is the CDR3 DNA by itself, 39 bases read in frame from the first base.